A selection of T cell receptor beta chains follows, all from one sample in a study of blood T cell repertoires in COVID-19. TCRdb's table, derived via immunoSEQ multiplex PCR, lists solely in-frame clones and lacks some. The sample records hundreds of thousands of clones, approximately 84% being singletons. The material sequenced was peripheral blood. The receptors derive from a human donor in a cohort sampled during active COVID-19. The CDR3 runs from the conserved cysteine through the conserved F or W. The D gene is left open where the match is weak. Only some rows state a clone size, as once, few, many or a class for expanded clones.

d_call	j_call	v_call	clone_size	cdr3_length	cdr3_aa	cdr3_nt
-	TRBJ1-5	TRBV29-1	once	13	CSVVGTSGQPQHF	TGCAGCGTTGTTGGGACAAGTGGTCAGCCCCAGCATTTT
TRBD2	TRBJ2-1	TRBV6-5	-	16	CASSYSWREGLNEQFF	TGTGCCAGCAGTTACTCTTGGAGGGAGGGCCTCAATGAGCAGTTCTTC
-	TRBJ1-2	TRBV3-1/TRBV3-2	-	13	CASSQGATYGYTF	TGTGCCAGCAGCCAAGGTGCCACATATGGCTACACCTTC
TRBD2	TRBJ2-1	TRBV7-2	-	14	CASSLLAGVNEQFF	TGTGCCAGCAGCTTGCTAGCGGGAGTCAATGAGCAGTTCTTC
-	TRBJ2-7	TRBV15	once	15	CATSRDAGVHYEQYF	TGTGCCACCAGCAGAGATGCCGGGGTCCACTACGAGCAGTACTTC
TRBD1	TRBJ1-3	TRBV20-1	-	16	CSASRDRRHSGNTIYF	TGCAGTGCTAGTAGGGACAGGAGACACTCTGGAAACACCATATATTTT
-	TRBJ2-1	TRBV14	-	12	CASSQAYNEQFF	TGTGCCAGCAGCCAAGCTTACAATGAGCAGTTCTTC
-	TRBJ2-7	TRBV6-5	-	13	CASSRLKDYEQYF	TGTGCCAGCAGTCGACTTAAAGACTACGAGCAGTACTTC
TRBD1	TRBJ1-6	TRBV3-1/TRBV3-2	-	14	CASTRQGDNSPLHF	TGTGCCAGCACCCGACAGGGCGATAATTCACCCCTCCACTTT
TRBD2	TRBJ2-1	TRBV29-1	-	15	CSVKTGLAGGGEQFF	TGCAGCGTTAAAACGGGACTAGCGGGAGGGGGTGAGCAGTTCTTC
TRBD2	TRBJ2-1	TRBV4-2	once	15	CASSQVQAGGRDRFF	TGTGCCAGCAGCCAAGTGCAAGCGGGAGGCCGGGATCGGTTCTTC
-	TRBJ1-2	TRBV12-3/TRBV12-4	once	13	CASSLGQIYGYTF	TGTGCCAGCAGTTTGGGCCAGATCTATGGCTACACCTTC
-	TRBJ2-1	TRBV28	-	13	CASSSPPPYGQFF	TGTGCCAGCAGTTCCCCACCTCCGTACGGGCAGTTCTTC
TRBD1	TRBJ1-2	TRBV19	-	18	CASSIVLLRTGRNYGYTF	TGTGCCAGTAGTATAGTCCTCCTCCGGACAGGAAGAAACTATGGCTACACCTTC
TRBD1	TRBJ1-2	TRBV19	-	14	CASSAPDRVDGYTF	TGTGCCAGTAGTGCACCGGACAGGGTCGATGGCTACACCTTC
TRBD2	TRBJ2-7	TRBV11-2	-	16	CASSLDLVLAGEEQYF	TGTGCCAGCAGCTTAGATTTGGTACTAGCGGGGGAAGAGCAGTACTTC
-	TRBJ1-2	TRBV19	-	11	CASGQGDGYTF	TGTGCCAGCGGGCAGGGCGATGGCTACACCTTC
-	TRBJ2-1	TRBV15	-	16	CATSRELVGAHNEQFF	TGTGCCACCAGCAGAGAATTAGTGGGGGCCCACAATGAGCAGTTCTTC
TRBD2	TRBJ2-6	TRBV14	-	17	CASSRLAGGQGANVLTF	TGTGCCAGCAGCCGGCTAGCGGGGGGACAGGGGGCCAACGTCCTGACTTTC
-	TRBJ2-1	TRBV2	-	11	CASFGGGEQFF	TGTGCCAGCTTCGGGGGAGGTGAGCAGTTCTTC
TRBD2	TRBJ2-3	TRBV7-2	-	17	CASSTGLAGGFTDTQYF	TGTGCCAGCAGCACCGGACTAGCGGGGGGGTTTACAGATACGCAGTATTTT
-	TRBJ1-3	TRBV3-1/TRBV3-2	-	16	CASSQDHTGPGNTIYF	TGTGCCAGCAGCCAAGATCACACAGGGCCTGGAAACACCATATATTTT
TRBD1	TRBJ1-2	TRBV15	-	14	CATSRVQGGYGYTF	TGTGCCACCAGCAGGGTACAGGGGGGATATGGCTACACCTTC
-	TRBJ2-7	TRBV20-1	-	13	CSASAGLNYEQYF	TGCAGTGCTAGTGCTGGGCTCAACTACGAGCAGTACTTC
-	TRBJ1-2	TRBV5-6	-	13	CASSLGRRYGYTF	TGTGCCAGCAGCTTGGGCAGAAGATATGGCTACACCTTC
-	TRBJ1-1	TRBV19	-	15	CASSVPIGGVAEAFF	TGTGCCAGTAGTGTACCCATAGGGGGGGTCGCTGAAGCTTTCTTT
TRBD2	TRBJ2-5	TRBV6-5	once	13	CASSGTIQETQYF	TGTGCCAGCTCAGGGACTATCCAAGAGACCCAGTACTTC
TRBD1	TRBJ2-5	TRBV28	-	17	CASSTADRPPFQKTQYF	TGTGCCAGCAGTACCGCGGACAGGCCCCCCTTCCAAAAGACCCAGTACTTC
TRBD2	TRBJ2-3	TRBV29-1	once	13	CSVERRGVATQYF	TGCAGCGTTGAAAGGCGGGGGGTTGCTACGCAGTATTTT